This note documents a single T cell receptor beta chain sequence. The data are from a study of blood T cell repertoires in COVID-19. TCRdb keeps only in-frame clones here, not all; method: immunoSEQ multiplex PCR. The table shows some 300,000 clones, with approximately 90% occurring only once. CDR1 SNHLY and CDR2 FYNNEI come from the germline V gene. The CDR3 extends over 15 amino acids. Losses at the gene ends were 6 bases for V and 3 bases for J; bases not matched to a gene: 5. Material: PBMCs or T cells enriched from blood (not recorded which). V gene TRBV2 combines with J gene TRBJ2-1; 10 bases line up with TRBD1. The clonotype originates from a woman in her sixties in a cohort exposed to, infected with or recovered from COVID-19 (not recorded which). The DNA for the CDR3 is TGTGCCAGCAGCCGCGGGACAGGGGACTACAATGAGCAGTTCTTC. Its translation is CASSRGTGDYNEQFF.